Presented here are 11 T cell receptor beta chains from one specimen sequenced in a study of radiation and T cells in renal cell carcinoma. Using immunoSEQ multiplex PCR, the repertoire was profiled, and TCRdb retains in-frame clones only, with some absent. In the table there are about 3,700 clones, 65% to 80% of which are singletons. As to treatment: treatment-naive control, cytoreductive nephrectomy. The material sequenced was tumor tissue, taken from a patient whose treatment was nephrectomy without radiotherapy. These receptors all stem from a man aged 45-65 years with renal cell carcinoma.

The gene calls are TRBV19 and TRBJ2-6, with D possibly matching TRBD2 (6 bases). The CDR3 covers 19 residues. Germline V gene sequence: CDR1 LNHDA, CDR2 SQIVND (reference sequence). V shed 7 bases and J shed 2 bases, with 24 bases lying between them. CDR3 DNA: TGTGCCAGTACTAAGGTCGGGGGTGGAAGTTTGGCTGGGGCCAACGTCCTGACTTTC. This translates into CASTKVGGGSLAGANVLTF.

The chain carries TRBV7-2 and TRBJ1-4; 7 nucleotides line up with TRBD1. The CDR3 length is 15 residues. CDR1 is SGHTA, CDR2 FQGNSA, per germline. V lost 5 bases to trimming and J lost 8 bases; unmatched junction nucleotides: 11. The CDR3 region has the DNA TGTGCCAGCAGCCCAGGGGGGACGCTAAACGAAAAACTGTTTTTT. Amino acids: CASSPGGTLNEKLFF. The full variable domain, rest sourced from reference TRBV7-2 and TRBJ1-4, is GAGVSQSPSNKVTEKGKDVELRCDPISGHTALYWYRQSLGQGLEFLIYFQGNSAPDKSGLPSDRFSAERTGGSVSTLTIQRTQQEDSAVYLCASSPGGTLNEKLFFGSGTQLSVL.

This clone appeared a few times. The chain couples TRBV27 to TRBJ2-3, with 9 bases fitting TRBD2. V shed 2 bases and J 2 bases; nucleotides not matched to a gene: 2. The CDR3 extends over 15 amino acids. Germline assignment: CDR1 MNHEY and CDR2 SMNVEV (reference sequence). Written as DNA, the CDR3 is TGTGCCAGCAGTTTAGCGGGAGGGATCACAGATACGCAGTATTTT. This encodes CASSLAGGITDTQYF.

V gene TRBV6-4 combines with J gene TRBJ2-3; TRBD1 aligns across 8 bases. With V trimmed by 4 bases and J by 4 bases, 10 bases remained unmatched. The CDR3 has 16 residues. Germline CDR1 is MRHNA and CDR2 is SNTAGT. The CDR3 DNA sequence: TGTGCCAGCAGTGCCACAGGGGGGAGTAGTGCAGATACGCAGTATTTT. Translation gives CASSATGGSSADTQYF.

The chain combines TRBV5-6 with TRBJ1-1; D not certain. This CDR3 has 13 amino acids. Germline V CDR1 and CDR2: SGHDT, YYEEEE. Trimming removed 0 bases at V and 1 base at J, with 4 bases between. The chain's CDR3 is CASSLARNTEAFF. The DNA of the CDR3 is TGTGCCAGCAGCTTGGCCAGGAACACTGAAGCTTTCTTT.

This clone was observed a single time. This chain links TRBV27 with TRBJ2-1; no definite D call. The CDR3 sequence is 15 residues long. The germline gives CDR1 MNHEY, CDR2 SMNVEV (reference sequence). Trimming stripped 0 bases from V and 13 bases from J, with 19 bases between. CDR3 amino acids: CASSLSRNGVGAQFF. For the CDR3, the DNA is TGTGCCAGCAGTTTATCGAGGAATGGGGTGGGTGCTCAGTTCTTC.

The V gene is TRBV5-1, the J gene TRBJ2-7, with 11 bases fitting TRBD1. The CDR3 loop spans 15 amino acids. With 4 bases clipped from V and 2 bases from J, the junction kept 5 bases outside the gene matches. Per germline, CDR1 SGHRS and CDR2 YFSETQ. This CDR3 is CASSRPGQGAYEQYF. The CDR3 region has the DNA TGCGCCAGCAGCAGGCCGGGACAGGGGGCCTACGAGCAGTACTTC.

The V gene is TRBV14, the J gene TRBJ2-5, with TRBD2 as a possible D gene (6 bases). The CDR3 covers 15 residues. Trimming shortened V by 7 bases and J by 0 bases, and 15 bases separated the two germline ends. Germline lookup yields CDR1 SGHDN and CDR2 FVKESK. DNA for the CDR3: TGTGCCAGCACACGGGGAGGCCTTTACCAAGAGACCCAGTACTTC. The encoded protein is CASTRGGLYQETQYF.

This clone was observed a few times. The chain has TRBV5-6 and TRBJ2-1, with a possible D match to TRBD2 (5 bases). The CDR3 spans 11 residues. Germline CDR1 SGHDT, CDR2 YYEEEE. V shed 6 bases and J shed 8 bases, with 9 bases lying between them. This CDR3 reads CASKREYEQFF. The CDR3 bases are TGTGCCAGCAAAAGGGAGTATGAGCAGTTCTTC.

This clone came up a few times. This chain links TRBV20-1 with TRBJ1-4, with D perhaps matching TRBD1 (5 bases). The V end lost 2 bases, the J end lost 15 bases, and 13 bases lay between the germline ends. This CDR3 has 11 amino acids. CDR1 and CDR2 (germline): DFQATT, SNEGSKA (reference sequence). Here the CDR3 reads CSARLRDLLFF. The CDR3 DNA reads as TGCAGTGCTAGATTACGGGACCTCTTGTTTTTT.

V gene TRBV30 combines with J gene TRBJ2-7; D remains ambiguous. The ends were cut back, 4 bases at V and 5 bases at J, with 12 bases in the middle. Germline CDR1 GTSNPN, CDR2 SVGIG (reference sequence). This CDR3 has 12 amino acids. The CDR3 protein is CAWMKGSHEQYF. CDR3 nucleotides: TGTGCCTGGATGAAAGGGTCCCACGAGCAGTACTTC.